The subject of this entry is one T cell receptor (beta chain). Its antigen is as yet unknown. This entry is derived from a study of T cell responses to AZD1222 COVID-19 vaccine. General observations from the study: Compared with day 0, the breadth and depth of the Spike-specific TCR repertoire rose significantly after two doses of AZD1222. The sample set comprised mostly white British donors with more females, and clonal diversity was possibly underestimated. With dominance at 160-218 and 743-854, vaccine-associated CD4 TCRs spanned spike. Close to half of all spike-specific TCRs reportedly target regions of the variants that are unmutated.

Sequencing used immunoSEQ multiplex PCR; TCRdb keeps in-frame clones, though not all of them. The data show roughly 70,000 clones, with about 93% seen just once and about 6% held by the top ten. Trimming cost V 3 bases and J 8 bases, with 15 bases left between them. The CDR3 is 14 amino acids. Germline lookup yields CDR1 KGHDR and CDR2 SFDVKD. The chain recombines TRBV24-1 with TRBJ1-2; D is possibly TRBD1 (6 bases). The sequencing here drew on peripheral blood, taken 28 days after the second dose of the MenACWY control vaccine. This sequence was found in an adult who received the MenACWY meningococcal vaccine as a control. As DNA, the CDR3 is TGTGCCACCAGTGATCCTAAGGGGGATAGGGGCTACACCTTC. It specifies CATSDPKGDRGYTF.